This paragraph covers one T cell receptor (beta chain) sequence. The data belong to a study of blood T cell repertoires in COVID-19. Only in-frame clones appear in the TCRdb table, and some are missing; sequencing was by immunoSEQ multiplex PCR. The table records approximately 300,000 clones, 80% to 95% of them present only once. Looked up from germline, CDR1 is LGHNA and CDR2 is YNFKEQ. This CDR3 has 16 residues. Unmatched junction bases numbered 12, after V lost 4 bases and J lost 4 bases. The J gene is TRBJ2-5, the V gene TRBV4-2; TRBD1 agrees at 7 bases. Sequencing was done on a sample of peripheral blood. The receptor's source is a woman between 25 and 40 years old with COVID-19, enrolled during active disease. CDR3 protein: CASSLQTGRRPETQYF. As DNA, the CDR3 is TGTGCCAGCAGCCTCCAGACAGGGCGGCGGCCAGAGACCCAGTACTTC.